A single sample gave rise to the 23 T cell receptor beta chains below, sequenced in a study of post-analysis software for immune sequencing data. The library was made from cDNA and included unique molecular identifiers. TCRdb fed the PCR reads into MiXCR, producing one record per CDR3 protein. The sample has 150,000 to 200,000 distinct CDR3 sequences; roughly 31% are singletons. These receptors have no known antigen. Broader study findings: Patients carried roughly five TRBV segments more frequently than controls did, and TRBV5-6, TRBV5-1 and TRBV20-1 were among them.

Sequenced material: blood. The receptor set was obtained from a girl aged 10-17 years with multiple sclerosis.

This clonotype was detected a few times. The V call is TRBV20-1, the J call TRBJ1-4; the D gene is possibly TRBD1 (5 bases). V lost 6 bases and J lost 8, with 10 bases in between. Germline CDR1 and CDR2: DFQATT and SNEGSKA (reference sequence). This CDR3 region has 11 residues. The CDR3 is CSAGRGEKLFF. As DNA, the CDR3 is TGCAGTGCGGGGCGCGGAGAAAAACTGTTTTTT.

The table lists this clonotype with a few counts. The V call is TRBV20-1, the J call TRBJ1-2; weak D call: TRBD1 (5 bases). V lost 0 bases and J lost 7, with 15 bases in between. This CDR3 spans 14 amino acids. The germline gives CDR1 DFQATT, CDR2 SNEGSKA (reference sequence). CDR3 DNA sequence: TGCAGTGCTAGAGATATCGCACAGGAGGGTGGCTACACCTTC. It translates to CSARDIAQEGGYTF.

This clonotype was counted a few times. The chain uses TRBV20-1 and TRBJ2-7, with 9 bases lining up with TRBD2. J lost 5 bases, V lost 6 bases, and 14 bases had no gene match. Germline-derived CDR1 and CDR2 are DFQATT and SNEGSKA (reference sequence). There are 15 residues in the CDR3. CDR3 residues: CSATLRGLASNEQYF. CDR3 sequence (DNA): TGCAGTGCAACTCTTAGAGGACTAGCGTCAAACGAGCAGTACTTC.

This clonotype was counted a single time. Being one base from a much bigger clone, this may be a read error. The J gene is TRBJ2-7, the V gene TRBV9, with 7 nucleotides matching TRBD1. CDR3 length: 15 amino acids. The germline CDR1 and CDR2 sequences are SGDLS and YYNGEE. The CDR3 coding sequence is TGTGCCAGCAGCGGGCCGGGACAGAGCTCCTACGGGCAGTACTTC. This translates into CASSGPGQSSYGQYF.

Only a few counts were recorded for this clonotype. This chain joins TRBV18 and TRBJ2-3; D may correspond to TRBD1 or TRBD2 (6 bases each). V lost 2 bases, J lost 3 bases, and 12 bases lay in between. CDR1 and CDR2 (germline): KGHSH, LQKENI. This CDR3 is built from 15 residues. CDR3 residues: CASSPTGATTDTQYF. The CDR3 DNA follows: TGTGCCAGCTCACCAACGGGGGCTACTACAGATACGCAGTATTTT.

The chain has TRBV27 and TRBJ2-7, with D unclear. The germline gives CDR1 MNHEY, CDR2 SMNVEV (reference sequence). The CDR3 runs 13 residues. The V end was cut by 5 bases, the J end by 2 bases, with 10 bases between. The CDR3 spells CASSPSNTYEQYF. The CDR3 DNA follows: TGTGCCAGCAGTCCCTCGAACACCTACGAGCAGTACTTC.

About this clonotype itself: This sequence may be a read error, since a much larger clone differs from it by one base. This sequence joins TRBV29-1 and TRBJ2-1; D is unclear. Germline assignment: CDR1 SQVTM and CDR2 ANQGSEA. The CDR3 extends over 12 amino acids. V lost 7 bases to trimming and J lost 4 bases, with 11 bases between them. Written as DNA, the CDR3 is TGCAGCGCGGTAGGGAATTACAATGAGCAGTTCTTC. Its protein is CSAVGNYNEQFF.

This clonotype was recorded a few times. A clone one base away is much larger, so this may be a read error. The V gene is TRBV12-3 or TRBV12-4, the J gene TRBJ2-7, with a weak D call TRBD2 (5 bases). CDR3 size: 12 residues. The chain's CDR3 is CAGSFTGNEQYF. CDR3 DNA sequence: TGTGCCGGCAGTTTCACGGGAAACGAGCAGTACTTC.

Notes on this clonotype: The conserved phenylalanine or tryptophan normally closing the CDR3 is absent here, so this likely arose from a read error. The chain has TRBV18 and TRBJ2-5, with D uncertain. V was clipped by 3 bases and J by 1 base, with 6 bases between them. CDR1 KGHSH and CDR2 LQKENI come from the germline V gene. The CDR3 consists of 13 residues. This chain's CDR3 is CASSPGSQETQYV. CDR3 in DNA: TGTGCCAGCTCACCGGGGTCCCAAGAGACCCAGTACGTC.

The CDR3 DNA follows: TGTGCCAGCAGCTCGGGACAGTTCACTGAAGCTTTCTTT. This gives the protein CASSSGQFTEAFF. The chain couples TRBV9 to TRBJ1-1; 7 positions match TRBD1. The germline V gene has CDR1 SGDLS and CDR2 YYNGEE. This CDR3 region has 13 residues. With V trimmed by 4 bases and J by 4 bases, 4 bases remained unmatched.

This clonotype was seen only a few times. J is TRBJ1-5 and V is TRBV5-5; TRBD1 might be the D (5 bases). Germline assignment: CDR1 SGHKS and CDR2 YYEKEE (reference sequence). Trimming took 4 bases from V and 7 from J, leaving 21 bases between them. CDR3 length: 16 residues. The CDR3 region is CASSHGTPGGGQPQHF. DNA for the CDR3: TGTGCCAGCAGCCACGGGACCCCCGGGGGTGGCCAGCCCCAGCATTTT.

The rearrangement joins TRBV5-1 to TRBJ2-3, with 9 bases identical to TRBD2. Germline assignment: CDR1 SGHRS and CDR2 YFSETQ. With 0 bases clipped from V and 6 bases from J, the junction kept 11 bases outside the gene matches. The CDR3 covers 17 residues. The CDR3 DNA reads as TGCGCCAGCAGCTTGGAAGGGGCTAGCGGGGCATGGGATACGCAGTATTTT. This codes for CASSLEGASGAWDTQYF.

J is TRBJ2-5 and V is TRBV5-1; 10 nucleotides match TRBD2. Trimming cost V 2 bases and J 3 bases; bases outside gene matches: 7. The CDR3 extends over 16 amino acids. CDR1 is SGHRS and CDR2 is YFSETQ in the germline V gene. The CDR3 reads CASSFNLLAGEETQYF. Written as DNA, the CDR3 is TGCGCCAGCAGCTTTAATCTCCTAGCGGGAGAAGAGACCCAGTACTTC.

For this clonotype: Since a much larger clone is just one base distant, this may be a read error. V is TRBV7-8 and J is TRBJ2-7, with D possibly TRBD2 on 6 matching bases. Germline V CDR1 and CDR2: SGHVS, FQNEAQ. V lost 5 bases and J lost 7, with 27 bases in between. CDR3 length equals 17 residues. The CDR3 DNA follows: TGTGCCAGCAGCGCACCTCTCGGGTTGGGACGGGGGATGGAGCAGTACTTC. Its translation: CASSAPLGLGRGMEQYF.

This rearrangement joins TRBV5-1 to TRBJ2-1; D might be TRBD1 (6 bases). The V end was cut by 3 bases, the J end by 8 bases, with 9 bases between. Germline V gene lookup returns CDR1 SGHRS and CDR2 YFSETQ. The CDR3 is 12 residues long. The CDR3 nucleotides read TGCGCCAGCAGCTCGGACAGAGATGAGCAGTTCTTC. This translates into CASSSDRDEQFF.

Remarks on this clonotype: A clone one base away is much larger, so this may be a read error. V is TRBV24-1 and J is TRBJ2-5; 7 bases fit TRBD1. The CDR3 is 12 residues long. Germline CDR1 KGHDR, CDR2 SFDVKD. CDR3 DNA: TGTACCACCAGCGCGACAGGGATTGAGCAGTACTTC. It is translated as CTTSATGIEQYF.

Many counts were recorded for this clonotype. The rearrangement links TRBV7-9 to TRBJ2-7; TRBD2 matches at 12 bases. The germline V gene has CDR1 SEHNR and CDR2 FQNEAQ (reference sequence). The V and J ends lost 2 bases and 7 bases, in that order; junction bases with no gene match: 12. This CDR3 is 17 amino acids long. The CDR3: CASSLRRTSGVSSEQYF. DNA for the CDR3: TGTGCCAGCAGCTTAAGGAGGACTAGCGGGGTTTCGTCAGAGCAGTACTTC.

This clonotype occurred a few times. The chain recombines TRBV12-3 or TRBV12-4 with TRBJ2-7; D possibly matches TRBD1 or TRBD2 (5 bases each). The V end was cut by 4 bases, the J end by 6 bases, with 13 bases between. CDR3 length: 13 amino acids. This CDR3 is CASSWGTPGEQYF. In DNA, the CDR3 is TGTGCCAGCAGTTGGGGGACCCCGGGCGAGCAGTACTTC.

The table lists this clonotype with many counts. V is TRBV5-1 and J is TRBJ2-5; D remains unclear. The germline V gene encodes CDR1 SGHRS and CDR2 YFSETQ. The V gene lost 3 bases and the J gene lost 0 bases, with 12 bases spanning the gap. This CDR3 contains 15 residues. The chain's CDR3 is CASSYQTLYQETQYF. The CDR3 nucleotides are TGCGCCAGCAGCTATCAAACTTTGTACCAAGAGACCCAGTACTTC.

This clonotype was detected only a few times. This chain links TRBV28 with TRBJ2-1; 10 nucleotides match TRBD1. Losses at the gene ends were 6 bases for V and 9 bases for J; bases not matched to a gene: 8. The germline gives CDR1 MDHEN, CDR2 SYDVKM. The length of the CDR3 is 14 residues. The CDR3 sequence: CASSSTGGGFEQFF. The CDR3 coding sequence is TGTGCCAGCAGCTCGACAGGGGGCGGTTTTGAGCAGTTCTTC.

This chain uses TRBV5-6 with TRBJ2-1; D remains unclear. Per germline, CDR1 SGHDT and CDR2 YYEEEE. The V gene lost 0 bases and the J gene lost 2 bases, with 15 bases spanning the gap. This CDR3 is built from 17 residues. CDR3 in DNA: TGTGCCAGCAGCTTGGGCTCTTTGGTTAGCCCCTACAATGAGCAGTTCTTC. Protein product: CASSLGSLVSPYNEQFF.

The genes are TRBV29-1 and TRBJ2-3, with 8 positions matching TRBD2. The CDR3 runs 16 residues. The germline V gene encodes CDR1 SQVTM and CDR2 ANQGSEA. Trimming cost V 6 bases and J 3 bases; bases outside gene matches: 14. The CDR3 loop reads CSVTGRGVPSTDTQYF. In DNA form, the CDR3 reads TGCAGCGTCACCGGGAGGGGCGTGCCGTCTACAGATACGCAGTATTTT.

This clonotype was counted between two and nine times. The genes are TRBV9 and TRBJ1-4, with D uncertain. Germline V lookup: CDR1 SGDLS, CDR2 YYNGEE. The germline V and J ends were trimmed by 6 bases and 8 bases, with 11 bases remaining between them. The CDR3 has 12 amino acids. The CDR3 coding sequence is TGTGCCAGCAATCGGGGTGGAGAAAAACTGTTTTTT. As protein: CASNRGGEKLFF.